The 8 T cell receptor beta chains below were found in one sample sequenced in a study of human T cells and chemical hapten exposure. Each CDR3 protein is one row after TCRdb ran MiXCR on the RACE reads. The sample includes some 340,000 distinct CDR3 sequences, about 7% of them seen just once. Time point: patch test 1, 2 weeks after DPC sensitization. Treatment indicated: therapeutic diphenylcyclopropenone sensitization with weekly scalp DPC. Sequenced material: whole blood, taken in connection with sensitization to the hapten diphenylcyclopropenone (DPC). These receptors all come from a woman younger than 30 with alopecia areata. Some clones in this sample may be carry-over from other donors' samples.

This clonotype was picked up many times. This chain uses TRBV29-1 with TRBJ2-1; the match to TRBD2 covers 8 bases. The CDR3 has 13 amino acids. Germline trimming cut 4 bases from V and 10 bases from J; bases unmatched to any gene: 9. From germline, CDR1 is SQVTM and CDR2 ANQGSEA. The CDR3 DNA follows: TGCAGCGTTGCGGCGGGGGGACGTCGAGAGCAGTTCTTC. Translated: CSVAAGGRREQFF.

This chain joins TRBV21-1 and TRBJ2-5; TRBD2, the D gene given by the table, was not confirmed from the DNA. TRBV21-1 is flagged as a pseudogene. CDR3 length: 15 amino acids. Here the CDR3 DNA reads TGTGCCAGCAGCAGACGTAGGGCTTTTCAAGAGACCCAGTACTTC. It yields the protein CASSRRRAFQETQYF.

This rearrangement joins TRBV7-9 to TRBJ1-2; D is possibly TRBD1 (6 bases). Trimming took off 0 bases at V and 4 bases at J, with 15 bases between the two ends. Germline V gene sequence: CDR1 SEHNR, CDR2 FQNEAQ (reference sequence). The CDR3 has 16 residues. The CDR3 reads CASSLASGQSFYGYTF. In DNA, the CDR3 is TGTGCCAGCAGCTTAGCATCCGGACAGTCCTTCTATGGCTACACCTTC.

Of note for this clonotype: This may come from a read error, since a much larger clone is one base off. The chain is built from TRBV12-3 or TRBV12-4 and TRBJ2-1; D may be TRBD1 (5 bases). The CDR3 has 16 residues. Trimming pared 6 bases from V and 4 bases from J, leaving 19 bases between. The CDR3 sequence: CASRSRPEQEYNEQFF. CDR3 bases: TGTGCCAGCAGGTCTCGCCCGGAACAGGAGTACAATGAGCAGTTCTTC.

The CDR3 loop reads CASSTSGLTSNSPLHF. In DNA, the CDR3 is TGTGCCAGCAGCACCAGTGGCCTTACTTCCAATTCACCCCTCCACTTT. The rearrangement joins TRBV6-2 or TRBV6-3 to TRBJ1-6, with unresolved D. Trimming took off 6 bases at V and 7 bases at J, with 19 bases between the two ends. This CDR3 comprises 16 residues. CDR1 and CDR2 from the germline V gene are MNHEY and SVGEGT.

V is TRBV5-4 and J is TRBJ2-1; 10 bases fit TRBD2. The CDR3 is made up of 14 amino acids. Germline values: CDR1 SGHNT, CDR2 YYREEE (reference sequence). V lost 2 bases, J lost 9 bases, and 5 bases stayed unmatched. The CDR3 sequence is CASSFQRGGTEQFF. The CDR3 DNA sequence: TGTGCCAGCAGCTTTCAGCGGGGGGGCACTGAGCAGTTCTTC.

This chain connects TRBV4-1 to TRBJ2-3, with TRBD1 matching over 9 bases. Germline CDR1 reads MGHRA; CDR2 reads YSYEKL. Unmatched junction bases numbered 10, after V lost 1 base and J lost 2 bases. This CDR3 comprises 18 residues. CDR3 sequence reads: CASSQVESGQGFTDTQYF. CDR3 in DNA: TGCGCCAGCAGCCAAGTAGAGTCGGGACAGGGCTTCACAGATACGCAGTATTTT.

This clonotype appeared many times. The V call is TRBV29-1, the J call TRBJ1-1; D unresolved. Per the germline V gene, CDR1 is SQVTM and CDR2 is ANQGSEA. V dropped 0 bases and J dropped 3 bases, with 5 bases sitting between them. The CDR3 covers 12 residues. The CDR3 sequence: CSVEDGYTEAFF. DNA for the CDR3: TGCAGCGTTGAAGACGGGTACACTGAAGCTTTCTTT.